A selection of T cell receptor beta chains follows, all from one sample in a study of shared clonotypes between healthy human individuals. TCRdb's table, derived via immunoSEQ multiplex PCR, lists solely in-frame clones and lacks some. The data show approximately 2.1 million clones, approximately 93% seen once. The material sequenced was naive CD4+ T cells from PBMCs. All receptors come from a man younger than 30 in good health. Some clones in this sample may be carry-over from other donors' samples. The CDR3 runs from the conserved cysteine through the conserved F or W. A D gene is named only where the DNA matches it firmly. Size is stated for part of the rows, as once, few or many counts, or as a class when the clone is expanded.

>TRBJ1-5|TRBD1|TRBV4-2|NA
CASSQGTGDQPQHF
TGTGCCAGCAGCCAAGGGACAGGGGATCAGCCCCAGCATTTT
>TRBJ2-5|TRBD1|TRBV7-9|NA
CASSLTTGVGTQYF
TGTGCCAGCAGCTTAACCACAGGGGTTGGGACCCAGTACTTC
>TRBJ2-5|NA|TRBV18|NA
CASSPPVGRETQYF
TGTGCCAGCTCACCACCGGTAGGGAGAGAGACCCAGTACTTC
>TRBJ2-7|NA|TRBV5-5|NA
CASSLAPPTRGSWQYF
TGTGCCAGCAGCTTGGCCCCCCCGACGAGGGGATCTTGGCAGTACTTC
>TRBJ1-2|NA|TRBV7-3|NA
CASSLGGGGGYTF
TGTGCCAGCAGCTTAGGCGGCGGAGGAGGCTACACCTTC
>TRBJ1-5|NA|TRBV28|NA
CASSRVGSSNQPQHF
TGTGCCAGCAGTCGGGTAGGCTCTAGCAATCAGCCCCAGCATTTT
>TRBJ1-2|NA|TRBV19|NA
CASSILGIKENYGYTF
TGTGCCAGTAGTATTCTAGGGATAAAGGAGAATTATGGCTACACCTTC
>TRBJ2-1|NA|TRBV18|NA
CASSLQVSSYNEQFF
TGTGCCAGCTCACTACAGGTTAGCTCCTACAATGAGCAGTTCTTC
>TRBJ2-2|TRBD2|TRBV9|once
CASSVEIRASGSGGELFF
TGTGCCAGCAGCGTAGAGATTAGGGCTAGCGGGAGTGGCGGGGAGCTGTTTTTT
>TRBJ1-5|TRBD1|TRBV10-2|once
CASSPTGDSNQPQHF
TGCGCCAGCAGTCCCACAGGGGATAGCAATCAGCCCCAGCATTTT
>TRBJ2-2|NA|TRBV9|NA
CASSVERITWRDTGELFF
TGTGCCAGCAGCGTAGAGAGAATAACATGGAGGGACACCGGGGAGCTGTTTTTT
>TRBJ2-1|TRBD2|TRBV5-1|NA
CASSLGGGRTSYNEQFF
TGCGCCAGCAGCTTGGGGGGCGGGAGGACCTCCTACAATGAGCAGTTCTTC
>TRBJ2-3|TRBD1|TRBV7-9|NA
CACGGQGDTDTQYF
TGTGCCTGCGGGGGACAGGGGGACACAGATACGCAGTATTTT
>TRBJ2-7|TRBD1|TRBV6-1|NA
CASKRGQTLYEQYF
TGTGCCAGCAAGAGGGGACAGACCCTATACGAGCAGTACTTC
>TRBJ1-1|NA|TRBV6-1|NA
CASSEIWGRDTEAFF
TGTGCCAGCAGTGAAATTTGGGGGCGTGACACTGAAGCTTTCTTT
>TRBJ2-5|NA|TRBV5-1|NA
CASSLGGTAGGQQETQYF
TGCGCCAGCAGCTTGGGGGGTACCGCCGGGGGACAGCAAGAGACCCAGTACTTC
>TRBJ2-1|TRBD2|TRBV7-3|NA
CASSLLAGVSEQFF
TGTGCCAGCAGCTTACTAGCGGGAGTATCTGAGCAGTTCTTC
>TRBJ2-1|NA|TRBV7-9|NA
CASILRGSAYNEQFF
TGTGCCAGCATCCTTAGGGGTAGCGCCTACAATGAGCAGTTCTTC
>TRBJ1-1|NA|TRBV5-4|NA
CASSLASRGGRTEAFF
TGTGCCAGCAGCTTGGCGAGTCGCGGGGGAAGGACTGAAGCTTTCTTT
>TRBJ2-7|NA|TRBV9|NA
CASSGGSGSSYEQYF
TGTGCCAGCAGTGGGGGATCGGGGAGCTCCTACGAGCAGTACTTC
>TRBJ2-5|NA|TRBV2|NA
CASSLFGGQETQYF
TGTGCCAGCAGTCTTTTCGGGGGCCAAGAGACCCAGTACTTC
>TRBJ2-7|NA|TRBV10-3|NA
CATQGTYEQYF
TGTGCCACACAGGGTACGTACGAGCAGTACTTC
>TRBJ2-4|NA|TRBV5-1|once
CASSLAPSGEGNIQYF
TGCGCCAGCAGCTTGGCCCCCTCAGGGGAAGGAAACATTCAGTACTTC
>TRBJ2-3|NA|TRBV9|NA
CASSVGASSLTDTQYF
TGTGCCAGCAGCGTAGGGGCTAGCAGCCTCACAGATACGCAGTATTTT
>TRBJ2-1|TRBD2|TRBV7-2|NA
CASSRRAGAGTYNEQFF
TGTGCCAGCAGCCGAAGGGCGGGAGCGGGGACCTACAATGAGCAGTTCTTC
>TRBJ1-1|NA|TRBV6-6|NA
CASMLLRGGNEAFF
TGTGCCAGCATGCTTTTACGGGGAGGGAATGAAGCTTTCTTT
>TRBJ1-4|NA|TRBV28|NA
CASSTLRGGAGKLFF
TGTGCCAGCAGTACTTTACGCGGGGGCGCGGGAAAACTGTTTTTT
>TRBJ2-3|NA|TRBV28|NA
CASRDLMGQTDTDTQYF
TGTGCCAGCAGAGACCTTATGGGACAAACAGACACAGATACGCAGTATTTT
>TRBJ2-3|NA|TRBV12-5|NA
CASGSLDTQYF
TGTGCTAGTGGTTCTTTAGATACGCAGTATTTT
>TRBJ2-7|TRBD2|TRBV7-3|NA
CASSKTSGYSYEQYF
TGTGCCAGCAGTAAGACTAGCGGCTACTCCTACGAGCAGTACTTC
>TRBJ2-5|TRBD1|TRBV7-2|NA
CASNSPDRGKGRETQYF
TGTGCCAGCAACAGCCCGGACAGGGGCAAGGGTAGGGAGACCCAGTACTTC
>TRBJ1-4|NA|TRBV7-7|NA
CASSPRTNEKLFF
TGTGCCAGCAGCCCCCGCACTAATGAAAAACTGTTTTTT
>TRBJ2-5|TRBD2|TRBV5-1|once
CASRREDGETQYF
TGCGCCAGCCGCCGGGAGGATGGAGAGACCCAGTACTTC
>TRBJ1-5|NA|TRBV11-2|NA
CASSSLGQPQHF
TGTGCCAGCAGCTCTCTTGGCCAGCCCCAGCATTTT
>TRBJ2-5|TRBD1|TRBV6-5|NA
CASSYIWGQGSETQYF
TGTGCCAGCAGCTACATATGGGGACAGGGATCGGAGACCCAGTACTTC
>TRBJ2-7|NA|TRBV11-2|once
CASSLDRPRSSYEQYF
TGTGCCAGCAGCTTAGACCGCCCGCGCAGCTCCTACGAGCAGTACTTC
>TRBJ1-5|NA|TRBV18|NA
CASSPQDYSNQPQHF
TGTGCCAGCTCACCCCAGGATTATAGCAATCAGCCCCAGCATTTT
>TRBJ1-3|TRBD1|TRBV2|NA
CASSRTGLSGNTIYF
TGTGCCAGCAGTCGGACAGGGCTCTCTGGAAACACCATATATTTT
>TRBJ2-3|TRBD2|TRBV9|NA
CASSELAGIGTDTQYF
TGTGCCAGCAGCGAACTAGCGGGTATCGGTACAGATACGCAGTATTTT
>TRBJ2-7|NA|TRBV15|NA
CATSRSGPYEQYF
TGTGCCACCAGCAGATCTGGGCCCTACGAGCAGTACTTC
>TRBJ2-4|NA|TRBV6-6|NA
CASSYRYESQRDIQYF
TGTGCCAGCAGTTACCGATATGAGAGCCAAAGGGACATTCAGTACTTC
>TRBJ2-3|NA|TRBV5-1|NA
CASSPPEDTQYF
TGCGCCAGCAGCCCGCCTGAAGATACGCAGTATTTT
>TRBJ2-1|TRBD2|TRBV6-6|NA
CASRPGLAGVNEQFF
TGTGCCAGCAGACCGGGACTAGCGGGCGTAAATGAGCAGTTCTTC
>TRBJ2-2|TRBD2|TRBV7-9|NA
CASSLGEGTAGGHTGELFF
TGTGCCAGCAGCTTAGGTGAAGGGACGGCGGGAGGCCACACCGGGGAGCTGTTTTTT
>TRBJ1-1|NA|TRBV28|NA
CASRGGGRGSTEAFF
TGTGCCAGCAGGGGCGGGGGGAGAGGGAGCACTGAAGCTTTCTTT
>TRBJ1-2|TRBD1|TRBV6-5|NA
CASRGQGAGGYTF
TGTGCCAGCAGAGGACAGGGGGCTGGCGGCTACACCTTC
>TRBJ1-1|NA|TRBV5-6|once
CASSLGSGAVFF
TGTGCCAGCAGCTTGGGCTCGGGGGCTGTTTTCTTT
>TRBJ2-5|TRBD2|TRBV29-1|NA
CSVEDPSASGSGETQYF
TGCAGCGTTGAGGACCCGTCGGCTAGCGGGAGCGGGGAGACCCAGTACTTC
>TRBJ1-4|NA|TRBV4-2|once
CASSQDFLKNEKLFF
TGTGCCAGCAGCCAAGATTTCCTAAAGAATGAAAAACTGTTTTTT
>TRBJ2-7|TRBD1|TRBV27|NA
CASSLKTGGIYEQYF
TGTGCCAGCAGTTTGAAGACAGGGGGAATCTACGAGCAGTACTTC
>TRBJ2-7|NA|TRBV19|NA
CASTWKNEQYF
TGTGCCAGTACCTGGAAAAACGAGCAGTACTTC
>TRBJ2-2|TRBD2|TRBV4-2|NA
CASSRLVAGEDGELFF
TGTGCCAGCAGCCGCCTCGTAGCGGGAGAGGACGGGGAGCTGTTTTTT
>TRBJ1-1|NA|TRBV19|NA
CASSIPSGQPSEAFF
TGTGCCAGTAGTATCCCTTCAGGACAGCCTTCTGAAGCTTTCTTT
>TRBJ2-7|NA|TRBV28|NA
CATYPTGRGYYEQYF
TGTGCCACCTACCCTACAGGGCGCGGATACTACGAGCAGTACTTC
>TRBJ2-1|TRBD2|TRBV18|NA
CASSPGLAGEFVEQFF
TGTGCCAGCTCACCCGGACTAGCGGGAGAGTTTGTTGAGCAGTTCTTC
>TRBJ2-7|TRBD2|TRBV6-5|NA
CASSALAGAREQYF
TGTGCCAGCAGTGCCCTAGCGGGAGCGAGAGAGCAGTACTTC
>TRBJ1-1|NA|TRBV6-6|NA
CASKGGNTEAFF
TGTGCCAGCAAAGGGGGGAACACTGAAGCTTTCTTT
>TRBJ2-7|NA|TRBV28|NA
CASSSSSVAYEQYF
TGTGCCAGCAGTTCGTCTAGCGTAGCCTACGAGCAGTACTTC
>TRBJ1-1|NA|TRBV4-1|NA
CASSQDEGVMNTEAFF
TGCGCCAGCAGCCAAGATGAGGGGGTCATGAACACTGAAGCTTTCTTT